The 13 T cell receptor beta chains reported below all come from one sample, sequenced in a study of blood T cell repertoires in COVID-19. Clones were sequenced by immunoSEQ multiplex PCR, and TCRdb holds only the in-frame ones, with some missing. Here the sample spans fewer than 100,000 clones, 75% to 85% being singletons. Sequenced input: peripheral blood. These receptors were taken from a human donor in a cohort sampled during active COVID-19.

The genes are TRBV9 and TRBJ1-6; 12 bases align to TRBD1. The CDR3 runs 15 residues. Germline V gives CDR1 SGDLS, CDR2 YYNGEE. Losses at the gene ends were 3 bases for V and 9 bases for J; bases not matched to a gene: 4. CDR3 bases: TGTGCCAGCAGCGCCGGGACAGGGGGCGGTTCACCCCTCCACTTT. As protein: CASSAGTGGGSPLHF.

This clone was counted only a few times. The V gene is TRBV27, the J gene TRBJ2-7; TRBD1 matches 10 bases. The length of the CDR3 is 15 residues. With 2 bases clipped from V and 4 bases from J, the junction kept 5 bases outside the gene matches. Germline V CDR1 and CDR2: MNHEY, SMNVEV (reference sequence). CDR3 loop: CASSLAGQGLYEQYF. CDR3 coding DNA: TGTGCCAGCAGTTTAGCGGGACAGGGGCTTTACGAGCAGTACTTC.

This clone occurred a few times. The chain employs TRBV19 and TRBJ2-3; 10 bases are shared with TRBD2. J was trimmed by 0 bases and V by 6 bases; bases with no gene match: 6. The CDR3 sequence is 16 residues long. Germline CDR1 and CDR2: LNHDA and SQIVND (reference sequence). CDR3 protein: CASSPRGLASTDTQYF. The CDR3 nucleotides read TGTGCCAGTAGCCCCAGGGGACTAGCGAGCACAGATACGCAGTATTTT.

The rearrangement links TRBV21-1 to TRBJ1-1. TRBV21-1 corresponds to a pseudogene. The CDR3 spans 21 residues. CDR3 sequence (DNA): TGTGCCAGCAGCAAAGCGCGGAGGAGATGTGACGTCCCGAAACGCAACACTGAAGCTTTCTTT. Amino acids: CASSKARRRCDVPKRNTEAFF.

The J gene is TRBJ1-1, the V gene TRBV2; D is undetermined. Deletions cut 2 bases from V and 0 bases from J, with 7 bases between. Germline lookup yields CDR1 SNHLY and CDR2 FYNNEI. This CDR3 spans 14 amino acids. The DNA for the CDR3 is TGTGCCAGCAGTGAACGGTCAATGAACACTGAAGCTTTCTTT. Translated, it gives CASSERSMNTEAFF.

The rearrangement joins TRBV2 to TRBJ2-7, with D perhaps TRBD1 (5 bases). The V gene lost 5 bases and the J gene lost 9 bases, with 17 bases spanning the gap. The CDR3 is made up of 13 amino acids. Germline V gene lookup returns CDR1 SNHLY and CDR2 FYNNEI. The DNA for the CDR3 is TGTGCCAGCAGTACTTCACAGGTTCCGTGGCAGTACTTC. The encoded protein is CASSTSQVPWQYF.

The chain carries TRBV27 and TRBJ2-7; unclear D gene. V was pared by 2 bases and J by 2 bases, with 13 bases between. Looked up from germline, CDR1 is MNHEY and CDR2 is SMNVEV (reference sequence). The CDR3 has 15 residues. CDR3 DNA: TGTGCCAGCAGTTTAATCGGCGGATTGGCCTACGAGCAGTACTTC. It yields the protein CASSLIGGLAYEQYF.

This clone has more than one count but fewer than ten. The chain joins TRBV7-2 to TRBJ1-5, with 7 bases that match TRBD1. From germline, CDR1 is SGHTA and CDR2 FQGNSA. The V gene end was trimmed by 2 bases and the J gene end by 9 bases; junction bases not matched to a gene: 19. CDR3 size: 18 residues. CDR3 sequence: CASSLRVRTATGEGPQHF. The CDR3 region has the DNA TGTGCCAGCAGCTTAAGGGTCCGCACGGCTACAGGGGAAGGGCCCCAGCATTTT.

The chain is built from TRBV7-3 and TRBJ2-3; 11 bases are a match to TRBD2. The germline CDR1 and CDR2 sequences are SGHTA and FQGTGA. Unmatched junction bases numbered 8, after V lost 8 bases and J lost 4 bases. The CDR3 spans 15 residues. The CDR3 is CASGLSGGAADTQYF. The CDR3 DNA sequence: TGTGCCAGCGGGCTTAGCGGGGGGGCAGCAGATACGCAGTATTTT. Combining the CDR3 with reference TRBV7-3 and TRBJ2-3 gives the whole variable domain GAGVSQTPSNKVTEKGKYVELRCDPISGHTALYWYRQSLGQGPEFLIYFQGTGAADDSGLPNDRFFAVRPEGSVSTLKIQRTERGDSAVYLCASGLSGGAADTQYFGPGTRLTVL.

V is TRBV5-1 and J is TRBJ2-2, with D tentatively TRBD1 (5 bases). Germline V gene lookup returns CDR1 SGHRS and CDR2 YFSETQ. The length of the CDR3 is 15 residues. V lost 1 base, J lost 0 bases, and 7 bases lay in between. The CDR3 region has the DNA TGCGCCAGCAGCTTGACAGGAACGAACACCGGGGAGCTGTTTTTT. The encoded protein is CASSLTGTNTGELFF.

This rearrangement joins TRBV7-9 to TRBJ2-7; 11 nucleotides match TRBD1. The V gene end was trimmed by 3 bases and the J gene end by 3 bases; junction bases not matched to a gene: 1. From germline, CDR1 is SEHNR and CDR2 FQNEAQ (reference sequence). This CDR3 is 14 amino acids long. CDR3 bases: TGTGCCAGCAGCTTTGGGACAGGGGGCTACGAGCAGTACTTC. Protein product: CASSFGTGGYEQYF.

The chain is built from TRBV19 and TRBJ2-7; 9 bases are shared with TRBD2. The germline V gene encodes CDR1 LNHDA and CDR2 SQIVND (reference sequence). V trimming: 7 bases; J trimming: 2 bases; junction bases outside the gene matches: 12. CDR3 length: 16 residues. CDR3 DNA: TGTGCCAGTACCCTTGGACCTAGCGGGGCTGCCTACGAGCAGTACTTC. Its protein is CASTLGPSGAAYEQYF.

The chain has TRBV4-1 and TRBJ2-3; no definite D call. This CDR3 has 12 residues. Germline CDR1 MGHRA, CDR2 YSYEKL. Trimming took off 0 bases at V and 5 bases at J, with 3 bases between the two ends. The CDR3: CASSQDLDTQYF. In DNA, the CDR3 is TGCGCCAGCAGCCAAGATCTAGATACGCAGTATTTT.